The clone carrying this T cell receptor beta chain appeared a few times. MiXCR was run by TCRdb on the RT-PCR reads, yielding one entry per CDR3 protein. The sample carries about 680,000 distinct CDR3 sequences, approximately 15% recorded once. V was pared by 4 bases and J by 9 bases, with 19 bases between. The V gene's germline CDR1 is MNHEY and CDR2 SMNVEV (reference sequence). The CDR3 length is 15 residues. This TCR came from a female donor in good health, serving as a healthy control. Sequenced: memory CD4+ T cells from blood. The chain is built from TRBV27 and TRBJ2-1; tentative D call: TRBD2 (5 bases). This CDR3 reads CASSSLPLTRIEQFF. DNA of the CDR3: TGTGCCAGCAGTTCGCTCCCTTTAACTAGGATTGAGCAGTTCTTC.